The 22 T cell receptor beta chains given below trace back to one sample, sequenced in a study of patients and donors after allogeneic stem cell transplantation (dated by TCRdb to 2020 to 2022). Library prep was done by RT-PCR. These reads were obtained on a NextSeq 550. The public reads were reprocessed in TCRdb via fastp at Q25 and MiXCR, keeping in-frame beta chains. All rows with the same CDR3 protein become a single entry with the most common DNA and genes. This sample gives about 960,000 distinct CDR3 sequences in total; roughly 18% of them show up just once. 5% to 6.5% of the sample is held by the ten biggest clonotypes. Sequencing input: blood, either unsorted or a sorted T cell fraction (not recorded which). These receptors came from a human donor who was either an allogeneic HSCT recipient or a stem cell or donor lymphocyte infusion donor (not recorded which). It is not recorded whose cells these are; they may come from a transplant donor.

V is TRBV15 and J is TRBJ2-7, with D possibly being TRBD2 (5 bases). The V gene's germline CDR1 is LNHNV and CDR2 YYDKDF (reference sequence). This CDR3 region has 15 residues. V gave up 1 base and J gave up 3 bases, with 13 bases separating them. CDR3 protein: CATSRGDGSDYEQYF. In DNA, the CDR3 is TGTGCCACCAGCAGAGGCGATGGGAGCGACTACGAGCAGTACTTC.

The chain is built from TRBV5-1 and TRBJ2-1; D gene uncertain. This CDR3 is built from 14 residues. Trimming pared 0 bases from V and 5 bases from J, leaving 9 bases between. The germline V gene encodes CDR1 SGHRS and CDR2 YFSETQ. CDR3 in amino acids: CASSLAAGDNEQFF. The CDR3 nucleotides read TGCGCCAGCAGCTTGGCGGCCGGAGACAATGAGCAGTTCTTC. Variable domain in full (rest from reference TRBV5-1 and TRBJ2-1): KAGVTQTPRYLIKTRGQQVTLSCSPISGHRSVSWYQQTPGQGLQFLFEYFSETQRNKGNFPGRFSGRQFSNSRSEMNVSTLELGDSALYLCASSLAAGDNEQFFGPGTRLTVL.

This clonotype was observed many times. This sequence joins TRBV10-2 and TRBJ1-1; possibly TRBD1 for D (6 bases). CDR3 length equals 14 residues. The V gene lost 6 bases and the J gene lost 1 base, with 12 bases spanning the gap. CDR1 is WSHSY, CDR2 SAAADI, per germline. The CDR3 protein is CASSTQGWNTEAFF. The CDR3 bases are TGCGCCAGCAGCACACAGGGTTGGAACACTGAAGCTTTCTTT.

Only a few counts were recorded for this clonotype. This chain uses TRBV10-3 with TRBJ2-2; D might be TRBD1 or TRBD2, each matching 6 bases. This CDR3 is built from 12 residues. Trimming shortened V by 6 bases and J by 6 bases, and 8 bases separated the two germline ends. CDR1 is ENHRY, CDR2 SYGVKD, per germline. The CDR3 DNA is TGTGCCATCAGAGGGGGGCCCGGGGAGCTGTTTTTT. Translated: CAIRGGPGELFF.

J is TRBJ1-5 and V is TRBV20-1; D possibly corresponds to TRBD1 (5 bases). Germline assignment: CDR1 DFQATT and CDR2 SNEGSKA (reference sequence). Trimming removed 0 bases at V and 3 bases at J, with 9 bases between. The CDR3 covers 14 residues. In nucleotides, the CDR3 is TGCAGTGCTAGAGACCCGGGACCCAATCAGCCCCAGCATTTT. It translates to CSARDPGPNQPQHF.

The chain joins TRBV12-3 or TRBV12-4 to TRBJ1-3, with D possibly matching TRBD1 (5 bases). V was pared by 5 bases and J by 7 bases, with 18 bases between. The length of the CDR3 is 15 residues. The CDR3 sequence: CASSKKNWDGNTIYF. The CDR3 coding sequence is TGTGCCAGCAGTAAGAAAAACTGGGACGGGAACACCATATATTTT.

This chain joins TRBV11-2 and TRBJ2-7, with D possibly being TRBD2 (5 bases). Germline V gives CDR1 SGHAT, CDR2 FQNNGV. The CDR3 spans 18 residues. V dropped 5 bases and J dropped 4 bases, with 27 bases sitting between them. The CDR3 here is CASSPRGVGLSGRYEQYF. DNA for the CDR3: TGTGCCAGCAGCCCCCGGGGTGTTGGACTTTCTGGGCGTTACGAGCAGTACTTC.

This clonotype occurred a few times. The genes are TRBV11-2 and TRBJ1-6; D not resolved. V gave up 4 bases and J gave up 11 bases, with 12 bases separating them. CDR1 and CDR2 from the germline V gene are SGHAT and FQNNGV. The CDR3 contains 13 residues. The CDR3 loop is CASSSLPGAPLHF. The CDR3 coding sequence is TGTGCCAGCAGCTCACTACCGGGAGCACCCCTCCACTTT.

The chain couples TRBV6-2 or TRBV6-3 to TRBJ1-2; no reliable D call. There are 16 residues in the CDR3. The germline V gene encodes CDR1 MNHEY and CDR2 SVGEGT. The V and J ends lost 2 bases and 1 base respectively, with 14 bases between them. Written as DNA, the CDR3 is TGTGCCAGCAGTTACAAATCGACGGAGGGTAACTATGGCTACACCTTC. It encodes CASSYKSTEGNYGYTF.

This clonotype occurred a few times. V gene TRBV20-1 combines with J gene TRBJ2-7; 9 nucleotides line up with TRBD1. J lost 0 bases, V lost 5 bases, and 5 bases had no gene match. Germline values: CDR1 DFQATT, CDR2 SNEGSKA (reference sequence). The CDR3 is 14 amino acids. The CDR3 region is CSALNRGLSYEQYF. Here the CDR3 DNA reads TGCAGTGCTCTCAACAGGGGGCTCTCCTACGAGCAGTACTTC.

The chain recombines TRBV5-1 with TRBJ1-2; D is unclear. The CDR3 loop spans 12 amino acids. Germline CDR1 is SGHRS and CDR2 is YFSETQ. Trimming left V 4 bases short and J 5 bases short, with 9 bases between. The CDR3 DNA reads TGCGCCAGCAGCGGAGACATATATGGCTACACCTTC. This gives the protein CASSGDIYGYTF. Variable domain in full (rest from reference TRBV5-1 and TRBJ1-2): KAGVTQTPRYLIKTRGQQVTLSCSPISGHRSVSWYQQTPGQGLQFLFEYFSETQRNKGNFPGRFSGRQFSNSRSEMNVSTLELGDSALYLCASSGDIYGYTFGSGTRLTVV.

The gene calls are TRBV20-1 and TRBJ2-3; 12 positions match TRBD2. Germline V gene sequence: CDR1 DFQATT, CDR2 SNEGSKA (reference sequence). V lost 3 bases, J lost 4 bases, and 5 bases stayed unmatched. The CDR3 length is 15 residues. CDR3 sequence: CSASPLAGGPDTQYF. The CDR3, as DNA: TGCAGTGCTAGCCCACTAGCGGGGGGACCAGATACGCAGTATTTT.

The chain is built from TRBV6-1 and TRBJ1-1, with D tentatively TRBD1 (6 bases). CDR3 length equals 15 residues. Looked up from germline, CDR1 is MNHNS and CDR2 is SASEGT. V was shortened by 6 bases and J by 2 bases, with 16 bases between the two germline ends. The CDR3 nucleotides are TGTGCCAGCAGGGGGGATGGGGGGCCTAACACTGAAGCTTTCTTT. The encoded protein is CASRGDGGPNTEAFF.

Regarding this clonotype: Germline and junction disagree at one end, which may indicate a read error. This CDR3 reads CASGLGAGVGTEAFF. The DNA for the CDR3 is TGTGCCAGCGGCTTGGGGGCCGGGGTGGGCACTGAAGCTTTCTTT. The rearrangement links TRBV7-9 to TRBJ1-1, with a possible D match to TRBD1 (6 bases). Germline V CDR1 and CDR2: SEHNR, FQNEAQ (reference sequence). This CDR3 spans 15 amino acids.

The chain combines TRBV27 with TRBJ2-2, with a tentative D call TRBD1 (6 bases). V dropped 1 base and J dropped 8 bases, with 20 bases sitting between them. The CDR3 contains 17 residues. Germline V gene sequence: CDR1 MNHEY, CDR2 SMNVEV (reference sequence). Here the CDR3 reads CASSLLFRAGDGGELFF. Here the CDR3 DNA reads TGTGCCAGCAGTTTATTGTTCCGAGCAGGGGATGGGGGGGAGCTGTTTTTT.

This rearrangement joins TRBV4-3 to TRBJ1-5; TRBD1 agrees at 8 bases. The CDR3 runs 15 residues. Germline values: CDR1 LGHNA, CDR2 YSLEER. Unmatched junction bases numbered 3, after V lost 0 bases and J lost 5 bases. This CDR3 reads CASSQETGAYQPQHF. CDR3 DNA: TGCGCCAGCAGCCAAGAGACAGGGGCTTATCAGCCCCAGCATTTT.

This clonotype was counted only a few times. The chain links TRBV20-1 to TRBJ2-1; D might be TRBD2 (6 bases). CDR1 DFQATT and CDR2 SNEGSKA come from the germline V gene (reference sequence). The CDR3 has 17 amino acids. V gave up 3 bases and J gave up 6 bases, with 24 bases separating them. CDR3: CSARSSWDFSWFNEQFF. CDR3 DNA: TGCAGTGCTAGGTCGAGTTGGGACTTCTCTTGGTTCAATGAGCAGTTCTTC.

This clonotype was detected a few times. The chain recombines TRBV7-9 with TRBJ1-2; D remains ambiguous. This CDR3 has 13 amino acids. Trimming took off 1 base at V and 8 bases at J, with 11 bases between the two ends. Germline assignment: CDR1 SEHNR and CDR2 FQNEAQ (reference sequence). The CDR3 loop is CASSLGYVGGYTF. CDR3 bases: TGTGCCAGCAGCTTAGGATACGTGGGAGGCTACACCTTC.

This chain links TRBV20-1 with TRBJ2-5, with TRBD2 identical over 11 bases. The CDR3 is made up of 17 amino acids. The junction had 18 bases not matched to a gene; V was cut back by 7 bases and J by 5 bases. Germline assignment: CDR1 DFQATT and CDR2 SNEGSKA (reference sequence). The CDR3 is CSVPGRRLAGIEETQYF. CDR3 nucleotide sequence: TGCAGTGTCCCGGGGAGGAGACTAGCGGGAATCGAGGAGACCCAGTACTTC.

This clonotype appeared a few times. The J gene is TRBJ1-5, the V gene TRBV2; 7 positions agree with TRBD1. The CDR3 is 14 residues long. CDR1 and CDR2 from the germline V gene are SNHLY and FYNNEI. Trimming took 6 bases from V and 4 from J; bases not matched to a gene: 6. For the CDR3, the DNA is TGTGCCAGCAGGGACACACAGGGGAATCAGCCCCAGCATTTT. Its protein is CASRDTQGNQPQHF. Combining the CDR3 with reference TRBV2 and TRBJ1-5 gives the whole variable domain EPEVTQTPSHQVTQMGQEVILRCVPISNHLYFYWYRQILGQKVEFLVSFYNNEISEKSEIFDDQFSVERPDGSNFTLKIRSTKLEDSAMYFCASRDTQGNQPQHFGDGTRLSIL.

J is TRBJ1-4 and V is TRBV4-3; possibly TRBD1 for D (5 bases). Trimming left V 3 bases short and J 11 bases short, with 22 bases between. The germline V gene encodes CDR1 LGHNA and CDR2 YSLEER. The CDR3 totals 16 residues. CDR3 loop: CASSQSYRQVPGKLFF. The DNA for the CDR3 is TGCGCCAGCAGCCAGTCTTACCGGCAGGTTCCAGGGAAACTGTTTTTT.

Regarding this clonotype: An end of the junction does not agree with germline; a read error may underlie this. V and J are TRBV5-5 and TRBJ1-1; D gene unclear. Looked up from germline, CDR1 is SGHKS and CDR2 is YYEKEE (reference sequence). This CDR3 is built from 13 residues. As DNA, the CDR3 is TGTGCCATCAGCTTAGCCCCGAACACTGAAGCTTTCTTT. It encodes CAISLAPNTEAFF.